Listed below are T cell receptor beta chains from one sample, sequenced in a study of T-cell reconstitution after alpha-beta-depleted transplantation in children. TCRdb used MiXCR to reprocess the PCR reads, holding one entry per CDR3 protein. Here the sample spans 250,000 to 300,000 distinct CDR3 sequences, roughly a tenth being singletons. The sample here was PBMCs, taken before TCRalphabeta/CD19-depleted stem cell transplant. These receptors originate from a boy in the first two years of life with acute myeloid leukemia, due to receive a stem cell transplant. CDR3s include the opening cysteine and the closing phenylalanine or tryptophan. Each record gives: D gene, J gene, CDR3 length, clone size, V gene, CDR3 protein, CDR3 DNA. D genes are given only for firm matches. Part of the rows lack a size; the others show once, few, many or a class for expanded clones.

D gene: .; J gene: TRBJ2-1; CDR3 length: 15; clone size: .; V gene: TRBV19; CDR3 protein: CASRQFPSSYNEQLF; CDR3 DNA: TGTGCCAGTCGACAGTTTCCTTCCTCCTACAATGAGCAGCTCTTC
D gene: .; J gene: TRBJ2-7; CDR3 length: 12; clone size: many; V gene: TRBV20-1; CDR3 protein: CSARDLAYEQYF; CDR3 DNA: TGCAGTGCTAGAGATTTAGCCTACGAGCAGTACTTC
D gene: .; J gene: TRBJ2-7; CDR3 length: 17; clone size: many; V gene: TRBV7-3; CDR3 protein: CASSWEVEAAKAYEQYF; CDR3 DNA: TGTGCCAGCAGCTGGGAAGTTGAAGCGGCTAAAGCCTACGAGCAGTACTTC
D gene: .; J gene: TRBJ2-5; CDR3 length: 14; clone size: many; V gene: TRBV4-3; CDR3 protein: CASSQEWDRETQYF; CDR3 DNA: TGCGCCAGCAGCCAAGAGTGGGACCGGGAGACCCAGTACTTC
D gene: .; J gene: TRBJ2-7; CDR3 length: 13; clone size: many; V gene: TRBV27; CDR3 protein: CASSLSSVHEQYF; CDR3 DNA: TGTGCCAGCAGTTTATCGTCGGTCCACGAGCAGTACTTC
D gene: TRBD2; J gene: TRBJ2-3; CDR3 length: 15; clone size: many; V gene: TRBV6-5; CDR3 protein: CASSYRGRAGDTQYF; CDR3 DNA: TGTGCCAGCAGTTACCGGGGGAGGGCCGGAGATACGCAGTATTTT
D gene: .; J gene: TRBJ1-6; CDR3 length: 15; clone size: few; V gene: TRBV7-9; CDR3 protein: CASSSPGGRESPLHF; CDR3 DNA: TGTGCCAGCAGTTCCCCGGGGGGGCGGGAGTCACCCCTCCACTTT
D gene: TRBD1; J gene: TRBJ2-3; CDR3 length: 14; clone size: many; V gene: TRBV15; CDR3 protein: CATSSGQGIDTQYF; CDR3 DNA: TGTGCCACCAGCAGTGGACAGGGGATAGATACGCAGTATTTT
D gene: .; J gene: TRBJ2-7; CDR3 length: 15; clone size: few; V gene: TRBV7-2; CDR3 protein: CASSLRRLSSYEQYF; CDR3 DNA: TGTGCCAGCAGCTTGCGACGGTTAAGCTCCTACGAGCAGTACTTC
D gene: .; J gene: TRBJ2-5; CDR3 length: 14; clone size: many; V gene: TRBV28; CDR3 protein: CASSLTAYQETQYF; CDR3 DNA: TGTGCCAGCAGTTTAACAGCTTACCAAGAGACCCAGTACTTC
D gene: TRBD2; J gene: TRBJ2-7; CDR3 length: 14; clone size: many; V gene: TRBV12-3/TRBV12-4; CDR3 protein: CASRDSGSYYEQYF; CDR3 DNA: TGTGCCAGCAGAGATAGCGGGTCTTACTACGAGCAGTACTTC
D gene: .; J gene: TRBJ2-3; CDR3 length: 14; clone size: many; V gene: TRBV21-1; CDR3 protein: CASLKGGGTDTQYF; CDR3 DNA: TGTGCCAGCCTCAAGGGGGGGGGCACAGATACGCAGTATTTT
D gene: TRBD2; J gene: TRBJ2-3; CDR3 length: 13; clone size: few; V gene: TRBV10-3; CDR3 protein: CAISERGSDTQYF; CDR3 DNA: TGTGCCATCAGCGAGCGGGGGTCAGATACGCAGTATTTT
D gene: TRBD2; J gene: TRBJ2-3; CDR3 length: 14; clone size: many; V gene: TRBV28; CDR3 protein: CASRSSGGTDTQYF; CDR3 DNA: TGTGCCAGCAGATCTAGCGGGGGGACAGATACGCAGTATTTT
D gene: TRBD2; J gene: TRBJ2-5; CDR3 length: 11; clone size: .; V gene: TRBV20-1; CDR3 protein: CSAGRAETQYF; CDR3 DNA: TGCAGTGCTGGGAGGGCAGAGACCCAGTACTTC
D gene: .; J gene: TRBJ2-1; CDR3 length: 15; clone size: many; V gene: TRBV28; CDR3 protein: CASPLLVNGEDEQFF; CDR3 DNA: TGTGCCAGCCCCTTGTTAGTAAATGGAGAGGATGAGCAGTTCTTC
D gene: .; J gene: TRBJ2-6; CDR3 length: 17; clone size: .; V gene: TRBV18; CDR3 protein: CASSPTVGGPGANVLTF; CDR3 DNA: TGTGCCAGCTCACCAACGGTCGGGGGACCTGGGGCCAACGTCCTGACTTTC
D gene: TRBD2; J gene: TRBJ2-1; CDR3 length: 14; clone size: few; V gene: TRBV6-1; CDR3 protein: CASSELAGGNEQFF; CDR3 DNA: TGTGCCAGCAGTGAACTAGCGGGAGGCAATGAGCAGTTCTTC
D gene: TRBD2; J gene: TRBJ2-3; CDR3 length: 15; clone size: many; V gene: TRBV9; CDR3 protein: CASSVAGGTTDTQYF; CDR3 DNA: TGTGCCAGCAGCGTAGCGGGGGGGACCACAGATACGCAGTATTTT
D gene: .; J gene: TRBJ2-7; CDR3 length: 14; clone size: many; V gene: TRBV12-3/TRBV12-4; CDR3 protein: CASSFPLAGYEQYF; CDR3 DNA: TGTGCCAGCAGTTTCCCGCTAGCCGGTTACGAGCAGTACTTC
D gene: .; J gene: TRBJ2-5; CDR3 length: 13; clone size: many; V gene: TRBV7-2; CDR3 protein: CASSTRYQETQYF; CDR3 DNA: TGTGCCAGCAGTACTAGGTACCAAGAGACCCAGTACTTC
D gene: .; J gene: TRBJ2-2; CDR3 length: 15; clone size: many; V gene: TRBV10-2; CDR3 protein: CASSAAFANTGELFF; CDR3 DNA: TGCGCCAGCAGTGCCGCCTTCGCGAACACCGGGGAGCTGTTTTTT
D gene: .; J gene: TRBJ2-1; CDR3 length: 15; clone size: .; V gene: TRBV4-2; CDR3 protein: CASSVSRGIGHEQFF; CDR3 DNA: TGTGCCAGCAGTGTTTCTAGGGGAATCGGGCATGAGCAGTTCTTC
D gene: .; J gene: TRBJ2-7; CDR3 length: 14; clone size: many; V gene: TRBV28; CDR3 protein: CASSFTLTGSEQYF; CDR3 DNA: TGTGCCAGCAGTTTCACTTTAACAGGCTCCGAGCAGTACTTC
D gene: .; J gene: TRBJ1-1; CDR3 length: 13; clone size: .; V gene: TRBV5-1; CDR3 protein: CASSLIANTEAFF; CDR3 DNA: TGCGCCAGCAGCTTGATAGCGAACACTGAAGCTTTCTTT
D gene: .; J gene: TRBJ1-1; CDR3 length: 13; clone size: few; V gene: TRBV29-1; CDR3 protein: CSVAGIPNTEAFF; CDR3 DNA: TGCAGCGTCGCAGGGATCCCCAACACTGAAGCTTTCTTT
D gene: .; J gene: TRBJ2-4; CDR3 length: 13; clone size: many; V gene: TRBV14; CDR3 protein: CASSQVAEGIQYF; CDR3 DNA: TGTGCCAGCAGCCAAGTGGCAGAGGGTATTCAGTACTTC
D gene: .; J gene: TRBJ2-7; CDR3 length: 14; clone size: many; V gene: TRBV28; CDR3 protein: CASSTWTVRYEQYF; CDR3 DNA: TGTGCCAGCAGTACCTGGACAGTCCGATACGAGCAGTACTTC
D gene: TRBD2; J gene: TRBJ2-5; CDR3 length: 14; clone size: many; V gene: TRBV14; CDR3 protein: CASSPGTSGTTQYF; CDR3 DNA: TGTGCCAGCAGCCCTGGGACTAGCGGAACGACCCAGTACTTC
D gene: .; J gene: TRBJ2-5; CDR3 length: 15; clone size: .; V gene: TRBV5-1; CDR3 protein: CASSFFRGTQETQYF; CDR3 DNA: TGCGCCAGCAGCTTCTTTCGCGGGACCCAAGAGACCCAGTACTTC
D gene: .; J gene: TRBJ2-3; CDR3 length: 16; clone size: many; V gene: TRBV24-1; CDR3 protein: CATSDSYRFGTDTQYF; CDR3 DNA: TGTGCCACCAGTGATTCGTACAGATTCGGCACAGATACGCAGTATTTT
D gene: .; J gene: TRBJ2-3; CDR3 length: 18; clone size: many; V gene: TRBV7-2; CDR3 protein: CASSLETTLGGVEDTQYF; CDR3 DNA: TGTGCCAGCAGCTTAGAGACAACACTAGGGGGGGTGGAAGATACGCAGTATTTT
D gene: .; J gene: TRBJ1-2; CDR3 length: 13; clone size: many; V gene: TRBV28; CDR3 protein: CASSFGDNYGYTF; CDR3 DNA: TGTGCCAGCAGTTTTGGGGATAACTATGGCTACACCTTC
D gene: .; J gene: TRBJ1-1; CDR3 length: 14; clone size: .; V gene: TRBV20-1; CDR3 protein: CSATTGHLNTEAFF; CDR3 DNA: TGCAGTGCTACTACGGGACACTTGAACACTGAAGCTTTCTTT
D gene: .; J gene: TRBJ2-7; CDR3 length: 12; clone size: many; V gene: TRBV5-1; CDR3 protein: CASSFPSEEQYF; CDR3 DNA: TGCGCCAGCAGCTTCCCCTCGGAAGAGCAGTACTTC
D gene: .; J gene: TRBJ1-4; CDR3 length: 15; clone size: many; V gene: TRBV7-9; CDR3 protein: CASSSGQHLREKLFF; CDR3 DNA: TGTGCCAGCAGCTCCGGACAGCACCTAAGGGAAAAACTGTTTTTT
D gene: .; J gene: TRBJ2-3; CDR3 length: 17; clone size: many; V gene: TRBV24-1; CDR3 protein: CATSDHLGGHRTDTQYF; CDR3 DNA: TGTGCCACCAGTGATCACCTGGGGGGACACCGCACAGATACGCAGTATTTT
D gene: TRBD2; J gene: TRBJ2-2; CDR3 length: 19; clone size: many; V gene: TRBV11-2; CDR3 protein: CASSSQPASGRGYTGELFF; CDR3 DNA: TGTGCCAGCAGCTCCCAACCGGCTAGCGGGAGGGGGTACACCGGGGAGCTGTTTTTT
D gene: .; J gene: TRBJ2-4; CDR3 length: 17; clone size: .; V gene: TRBV12-3/TRBV12-4; CDR3 protein: CASSLAGAGLAKNIQYF; CDR3 DNA: TGTGCCAGCAGTTTAGCGGGGGCTGGCCTAGCCAAAAACATTCAGTACTTC
D gene: .; J gene: TRBJ1-5; CDR3 length: 16; clone size: many; V gene: TRBV21-1; CDR3 protein: CASSKEVNNSNQPQHF; CDR3 DNA: TGTGCCAGCAGCAAAGAGGTGAATAATAGCAATCAGCCCCAGCATTTT
D gene: .; J gene: TRBJ2-2; CDR3 length: 12; clone size: many; V gene: TRBV4-2; CDR3 protein: CASSQAYGELFF; CDR3 DNA: TGTGCCAGCAGCCAAGCGTACGGGGAGCTGTTTTTT
D gene: .; J gene: TRBJ2-3; CDR3 length: 14; clone size: few; V gene: TRBV18; CDR3 protein: CASSLGTPTDTQYF; CDR3 DNA: TGTGCCAGCTCACTAGGGACACCCACAGATACGCAGTATTTT
D gene: .; J gene: TRBJ1-1; CDR3 length: 15; clone size: many; V gene: TRBV6-1; CDR3 protein: CASSGPRLGNTEAFF; CDR3 DNA: TGTGCCAGCAGTGGGCCGCGATTGGGGAACACTGAAGCTTTCTTT
D gene: TRBD1; J gene: TRBJ1-6; CDR3 length: 15; clone size: many; V gene: TRBV6-5; CDR3 protein: CASSRWTGSNSPLHF; CDR3 DNA: TGTGCCAGCAGCCGATGGACAGGGTCGAATTCACCCCTCCACTTT
D gene: .; J gene: TRBJ2-7; CDR3 length: 12; clone size: .; V gene: TRBV12-3/TRBV12-4; CDR3 protein: CASSMGRYEQYF; CDR3 DNA: TGTGCCAGCAGTATGGGGCGATACGAGCAGTACTTC
D gene: .; J gene: TRBJ2-1; CDR3 length: 16; clone size: .; V gene: TRBV15; CDR3 protein: CATSRDIGTGNNEQFF; CDR3 DNA: TGTGCCACCAGCAGAGATATCGGGACTGGCAACAATGAGCAGTTCTTC
D gene: TRBD2; J gene: TRBJ2-3; CDR3 length: 18; clone size: many; V gene: TRBV5-1; CDR3 protein: CASSPRTSGGISTDTQYF; CDR3 DNA: TGCGCCAGCAGCCCACGGACTAGCGGGGGAATCAGCACAGATACGCAGTATTTT
D gene: .; J gene: TRBJ2-5; CDR3 length: 13; clone size: many; V gene: TRBV20-1; CDR3 protein: CSARVPGQETQYF; CDR3 DNA: TGCAGTGCTAGAGTCCCAGGGCAAGAGACCCAGTACTTC
D gene: TRBD2; J gene: TRBJ2-2; CDR3 length: 15; clone size: many; V gene: TRBV6-5; CDR3 protein: CASSSGTSDTGELFF; CDR3 DNA: TGTGCCAGCAGTTCCGGGACTAGCGACACCGGGGAGCTGTTTTTT
D gene: .; J gene: TRBJ2-3; CDR3 length: 15; clone size: many; V gene: TRBV7-9; CDR3 protein: CASSATLRSTDTQYF; CDR3 DNA: TGTGCCAGCAGCGCCACCTTGAGGAGCACAGATACGCAGTATTTT
D gene: .; J gene: TRBJ2-1; CDR3 length: 16; clone size: few; V gene: TRBV5-5; CDR3 protein: CASSLDPGTTYNEQFF; CDR3 DNA: TGTGCCAGCAGCTTGGATCCAGGGACCACTTACAATGAGCAGTTCTTC